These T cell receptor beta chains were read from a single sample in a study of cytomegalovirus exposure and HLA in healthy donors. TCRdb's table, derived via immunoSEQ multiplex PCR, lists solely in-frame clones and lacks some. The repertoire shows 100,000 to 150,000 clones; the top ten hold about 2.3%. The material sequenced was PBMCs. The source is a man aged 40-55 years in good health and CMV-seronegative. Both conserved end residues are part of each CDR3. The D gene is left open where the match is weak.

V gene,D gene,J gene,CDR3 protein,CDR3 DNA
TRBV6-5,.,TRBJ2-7,CASSLRGPPYEQYF,TGTGCCAGCAGTTTGCGGGGGCCGCCCTACGAGCAGTACTTC
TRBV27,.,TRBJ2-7,CASSTPTGIGGSTRPYEQYF,TGTGCCAGCAGTACCCCGACGGGGATAGGCGGGTCGACTAGGCCCTACGAGCAGTACTTC
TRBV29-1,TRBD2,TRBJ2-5,CSGREAQETQYF,TGCAGCGGGCGGGAGGCCCAAGAGACCCAGTACTTC
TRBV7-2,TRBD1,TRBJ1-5,CASSLRQGGQPQHF,TGTGCCAGCAGCCTAAGACAGGGTGGTCAGCCCCAGCATTTT
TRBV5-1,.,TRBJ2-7,CASSLGSRGTGEQYF,TGCGCCAGCAGCTTGGGGTCTAGGGGGACGGGCGAGCAGTACTTC
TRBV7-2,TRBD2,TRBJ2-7,CASSKRTSGIYEQYF,TGTGCCAGCAGCAAAAGGACTAGCGGGATCTACGAGCAGTACTTC
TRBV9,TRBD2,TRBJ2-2,CASSVDPGLAANTGELFF,TGTGCCAGCAGCGTAGACCCCGGACTAGCGGCGAACACCGGGGAGCTGTTTTTT
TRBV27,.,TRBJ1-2,CASSLSPRGASLNYGYTF,TGTGCCAGCAGTTTATCGCCCAGGGGCGCTTCCCTTAACTATGGCTACACCTTC
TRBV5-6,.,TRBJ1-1,CASSLLSTEAFF,TGTGCCAGCAGCTTGTTGAGCACTGAAGCTTTCTTT
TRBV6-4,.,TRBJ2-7,CASSDSVSIAFIYEQYF,TGTGCCAGCAGTGACTCGGTCAGTATTGCATTTATCTACGAGCAGTACTTC